These 15 T cell receptor beta chains were all obtained from the same sample, sequenced in a study of T cell changes during pregnancy in multiple sclerosis. This table comes from immunoSEQ multiplex PCR, and its TCRdb copy is limited to in-frame clones, with some not included. The sample records 30,000 to 40,000 clones, 91% being singletons. Here the sequenced sample was CD4+ T cells from peripheral blood mononuclear cells, taken in the third trimester of pregnancy. These receptors were taken from a female donor in good health, enrolled as a control in a pregnancy study.

The V call is TRBV6-6, the J call TRBJ2-3, with 7 bases matching TRBD1. The J segment lost 4 bases and the V segment lost 6 bases, leaving 10 bases of the junction unmatched. Germline CDR1 and CDR2: MNHNY and SVGAGI (reference sequence). The CDR3 has 15 residues. The CDR3 sequence is CASREDRARSDTQYF. DNA for the CDR3: TGTGCCAGCAGAGAAGACAGGGCCAGATCAGATACGCAGTATTTT.

The V call is TRBV6-5, the J call TRBJ1-1, with D possibly TRBD1 on 5 matching bases. CDR1 MNHEY and CDR2 SVGAGI come from the germline V gene. The CDR3 extends over 13 amino acids. V lost 8 bases to trimming and J lost 5 bases, with 15 bases between them. The CDR3 is CASLGGEGTEAFF. CDR3 DNA: TGTGCCAGCCTGGGAGGGGAGGGGACTGAAGCTTTCTTT.

The rearrangement links TRBV9 to TRBJ1-3, with D unclear. The germline gives CDR1 SGDLS, CDR2 YYNGEE. The CDR3 covers 15 residues. Trimming left V 2 bases short and J 0 bases short, with 9 bases between. The CDR3 is CASSVDWDSGNTIYF. CDR3 DNA: TGTGCCAGCAGCGTGGACTGGGACTCTGGAAACACCATATATTTT.

This clone showed up just a few times. The rearrangement joins TRBV7-2 to TRBJ2-1, with D perhaps TRBD2 (6 bases). This CDR3 is built from 12 residues. Germline V gene lookup returns CDR1 SGHTA and CDR2 FQGNSA. Trimming removed 3 bases at V and 8 bases at J, with 8 bases between. In nucleotides, the CDR3 is TGTGCCAGCAGCTTTTCGGGGGATGAGCAGTTCTTC. Translated: CASSFSGDEQFF.

This clone appeared a few times. The chain uses TRBV5-6 and TRBJ1-2, with D perhaps TRBD1 (5 bases). The germline V and J ends were trimmed by 4 bases and 0 bases, with 13 bases remaining between them. Germline lookup yields CDR1 SGHDT and CDR2 YYEEEE. This CDR3 has 15 amino acids. This CDR3 is CASSPGGGTNYGYTF. DNA for the CDR3: TGTGCCAGCAGCCCTGGGGGAGGCACTAACTATGGCTACACCTTC.

The gene calls are TRBV7-9 and TRBJ2-2; a possible D gene is TRBD2 (5 bases). The length of the CDR3 is 14 residues. Trimming took 5 bases from V and 3 from J, leaving 10 bases between them. Germline V gene sequence: CDR1 SEHNR, CDR2 FQNEAQ (reference sequence). The CDR3 bases are TGTGCCAGCAGCCCCGCGGGTTACACCGGGGAGCTGTTTTTT. The encoded protein is CASSPAGYTGELFF.

This chain connects TRBV9 to TRBJ1-6, with 8 positions matching TRBD1. V was pared by 3 bases and J by 10 bases, with 9 bases of the junction left unmatched. Germline V gene lookup returns CDR1 SGDLS and CDR2 YYNGEE. The CDR3 is made up of 15 amino acids. The CDR3 sequence: CASSAGQGAASPLHF. The CDR3 coding sequence is TGTGCCAGCAGCGCCGGACAGGGAGCGGCATCACCCCTCCACTTT.

The rearrangement links TRBV27 to TRBJ2-5, with TRBD1 identical over 9 bases. The closer fit of TRBJ2-7 to the DNA end suggests the J call may be wrong. This CDR3 has 16 amino acids. Germline CDR1 reads MNHEY; CDR2 reads SMNVEV (reference sequence). CDR3 nucleotide sequence: TGTGCCAGCAGTTCGTATCAGACAGGGGGACCCTACGAGCAGTACTTC. It encodes CASSSYQTGGPYEQYF.

This clone was seen once. The chain couples TRBV18 to TRBJ2-5; 7 bases map to TRBD1. Trimming at V came to 2 bases and at J to 9 bases, leaving 3 bases not matched to a gene. Per the germline V gene, CDR1 is KGHSH and CDR2 is LQKENI. The CDR3 sequence is 12 residues long. This CDR3 is CASSPDDRAQYF. The DNA for the CDR3 is TGTGCCAGCTCACCAGACGACAGGGCCCAGTACTTC.

The V gene is TRBV2, the J gene TRBJ2-5; a weak D match, TRBD1 (6 bases). Germline assignment: CDR1 SNHLY and CDR2 FYNNEI. V lost 3 bases, J lost 2 bases, and 13 bases lay in between. The CDR3 runs 15 residues. CDR3 residues: CASSDGHRGQETQYF. The DNA of the CDR3 is TGTGCCAGCAGTGACGGACATAGGGGGCAAGAGACCCAGTACTTC.

The chain employs TRBV6-1 and TRBJ2-5, with D perhaps matching TRBD1 (6 bases). The CDR3 loop spans 14 amino acids. Germline CDR1 is MNHNS and CDR2 is SASEGT. V was trimmed by 3 bases and J by 5 bases, leaving 13 bases between them. The CDR3 spells CASSDAGAWETQYF. The CDR3 nucleotides read TGTGCCAGCAGTGACGCAGGGGCCTGGGAGACCCAGTACTTC.

The V and J genes are TRBV5-4 and TRBJ2-2, with 9 bases matching TRBD2. V lost 0 bases and J lost 5; bases outside the gene matches: 5. The germline gives CDR1 SGHNT, CDR2 YYREEE (reference sequence). The CDR3 spans 16 residues. CDR3 loop: CASSLEGGRGTGELFF. The CDR3 DNA is TGTGCCAGCAGCTTGGAGGGCGGGAGGGGTACCGGGGAGCTGTTTTTT.

V is TRBV7-2 and J is TRBJ2-7, with unresolved D. The CDR3 consists of 17 residues. V lost 1 base and J 1 base, leaving 17 bases between the germline ends. The germline gives CDR1 SGHTA, CDR2 FQGNSA. CDR3 DNA: TGTGCCAGCAGCTTAGATCCGGCGTCCGTACTATCCTACGAGCAGTACTTC. It is translated as CASSLDPASVLSYEQYF.

The chain couples TRBV5-1 to TRBJ2-5; 9 bases are shared with TRBD2. The V gene end was trimmed by 5 bases and the J gene end by 3 bases; junction bases not matched to a gene: 8. CDR1 SGHRS and CDR2 YFSETQ come from the germline V gene. This CDR3 is 15 amino acids long. The CDR3 is CASSVAGGPEETQYF. The CDR3 DNA sequence: TGCGCCAGCAGTGTTGCGGGAGGGCCGGAAGAGACCCAGTACTTC.

The chain combines TRBV29-1 with TRBJ2-1; 11 nucleotides match TRBD2. The CDR3 runs 13 residues. V lost 6 bases, J lost 8 bases, and 6 bases stayed unmatched. Germline V lookup: CDR1 SQVTM, CDR2 ANQGSEA. CDR3 in DNA: TGCAGCGTGGGTTCTAGCGGGAGGCATGAGCAGTTCTTC. This codes for CSVGSSGRHEQFF.